These T cell receptor beta chains were read from a single sample in a study of T cells in Graves' hyperthyroidism and ophthalmopathy. A single record per CDR3 protein comes from TCRdb applying MiXCR to the multiplex PCR reads. The top ten hold around 16% of the sample, which has fewer than 850,000 distinct CDR3 sequences, 17% seen once. Source material: blood. All receptors derive from a man aged 50 or older with Graves' hyperthyroidism. CDR3s include the opening cysteine and the closing phenylalanine or tryptophan. For some rows the clone size is stated as once, few or many, or as a class when expanded; others skip it.

clone_size | v_call | cdr3_aa
. | TRBV6-1 | CASRSRLAGAHGQFF
. | TRBV3-1 | CASSASMAAGQETQYF
. | TRBV12-3/TRBV12-4 | CASRGRRAEAFF
. | TRBV25-1 | CASSERRRLAGGYNEQFF
. | TRBV20-1 | CSARQGASQPQHF
. | TRBV4-1 | CASSQGGVATECFF
many | TRBV3-1 | CASSSSTTLDEQFF
many | TRBV7-2 | CASSPAPGQGGLGYTF
. | TRBV5-1 | CASSLQGQGNEQFF
. | TRBV7-9 | CASVLSGANTGELFF
many | TRBV11-2 | CASSWGGRVEKLFF
many | TRBV11-2 | CASSWDRNYGYTF
many | TRBV24-1 | CATSDSVSNQPQHF
. | TRBV3-1 | CASSQEEYNEQFF
. | TRBV27 | CASSLQGLNPNTEAFF
many | TRBV28 | CASSSTGTQYF
. | TRBV28 | CASRTAGSPSYEQYF
many | TRBV2 | CASSVSGAGSDTQYF
few | TRBV25-1 | CASSEWADYGYTF
many | TRBV7-9 | CASSSSTGNDSPLHF
many | TRBV11-2 | CASSLSVNTGELFF
many | TRBV27 | CASSTQVSTDTQYF
few | TRBV9 | CASSERLGGDTQYF
many | TRBV30 | CAWRDISGANVLTF
many | TRBV2 | CASRDPSVHDYEQYF